These 20 T cell receptor beta chains were all obtained from the same sample, sequenced in a study of cytomegalovirus exposure and HLA in healthy donors. Use of 60 Vbeta and 13 Jbeta primers characterized the PCR. Data came from immunoSEQ multiplex PCR; TCRdb stores just in-frame clones and leaves some out. The sample holds 150,000 to 200,000 clones; approximately 80% are singletons and the top ten take around 6.1%. Sequencing was carried out using PBMCs. All receptors derive from a woman aged 30 to 39 in good health and CMV-seropositive.

The count of this clone is one. An end of the junction does not agree with germline; a read error may underlie this. V usage is TRBV7-7 and J usage is TRBJ2-3; D unresolved. There are 15 residues in the CDR3. Germline CDR1 reads SSHAT; CDR2 reads FNYEAQ (reference sequence). In DNA form, the CDR3 reads TGTGCTAGCAGCTTAGGAACCCGCGAGACAGATACGCAGTATTTT. Translated: CASSLGTRETDTQYF.

The chain recombines TRBV6-5 with TRBJ1-4; 9 nucleotides align to TRBD1. The CDR3 covers 15 residues. V lost 5 bases to trimming and J lost 5 bases; unmatched junction nucleotides: 6. Germline lookup yields CDR1 MNHEY and CDR2 SVGAGI. The CDR3 protein is CASSPLGQGNEKLFF. CDR3 DNA: TGTGCCAGCAGTCCGCTGGGACAGGGAAATGAAAAACTGTTTTTT.

This clone came up once. The genes are TRBV7-2 and TRBJ1-6; TRBD1 might be the D (6 bases). Per germline, CDR1 SGHTA and CDR2 FQGNSA. V lost 0 bases and J 9 bases, leaving 15 bases between the germline ends. The CDR3 length is 16 residues. For the CDR3, the DNA is TGTGCCAGCAGCTTAGCTACGGGACACCTTCCTTCACCCCTCCACTTT. Amino acid sequence: CASSLATGHLPSPLHF. The full variable domain, in which reference TRBV7-2 and TRBJ1-6 provide the parts outside the CDR3, is GAGVSQSPSNKVTEKGKDVELRCDPISGHTALYWYRQSLGQGLEFLIYFQGNSAPDKSGLPSDRFSAERTGGSVSTLTIQRTQQEDSAVYLCASSLATGHLPSPLHFGNGTRLTVT.

The chain recombines TRBV6-1 with TRBJ1-5; D is perhaps TRBD1 (6 bases). Germline-derived CDR1 and CDR2 are MNHNS and SASEGT. V was shortened by 8 bases and J by 3 bases, with 14 bases between the two germline ends. The CDR3 runs 14 residues. The CDR3 DNA reads as TGTGCCAGCTGCATACAGGGTAACAATCAGCCCCAGCATTTT. Translating it yields CASCIQGNNQPQHF.

The chain carries TRBV5-1 and TRBJ2-7; D remains unclear. Germline CDR1 and CDR2: SGHRS and YFSETQ. This CDR3 comprises 12 residues. V was pared by 0 bases and J by 5 bases, with 6 bases between. The CDR3 loop reads CASSLEWHEQYF. DNA of the CDR3: TGCGCCAGCAGCTTGGAATGGCACGAGCAGTACTTC.

The rearrangement links TRBV7-8 to TRBJ2-7; D not resolved. Germline values: CDR1 SGHVS, CDR2 FQNEAQ. With 1 base removed from V and 2 bases from J, the gap between germline ends came to 15 bases. This CDR3 has 16 amino acids. The CDR3: CASSLVVAGSPYEQYF. The CDR3 nucleotides are TGTGCCAGCAGCTTAGTCGTGGCAGGCTCGCCCTACGAGCAGTACTTC.

This clone was found once. The chain has TRBV4-1 and TRBJ1-1; D is undetermined. The CDR3 runs to 16 residues. The germline V and J ends were trimmed by 3 bases and 4 bases, with 18 bases remaining between them. Germline-derived CDR1 and CDR2 are MGHRA and YSYEKL. CDR3 loop: CASSQTGFQGGTEAFF. In nucleotides, the CDR3 is TGCGCCAGCAGCCAGACGGGGTTCCAAGGCGGCACTGAAGCTTTCTTT.

This chain uses TRBV5-4 with TRBJ2-2; D call uncertain. CDR3 length: 17 amino acids. Germline-derived CDR1 and CDR2 are SGHNT and YYREEE (reference sequence). The germline V and J ends were trimmed by 4 bases and 7 bases, with 23 bases remaining between them. CDR3 protein: CASSPELKGVANGELFF. CDR3 sequence (DNA): TGTGCCAGCAGCCCCGAGCTTAAAGGAGTTGCGAACGGGGAGCTGTTTTTT.

The DNA for the CDR3 is TGTGCCACCAGCGGGGACTCAGCTATCCCTCGGACCTACAATGAGCAGTTCTTC. Protein product: CATSGDSAIPRTYNEQFF. V gene TRBV15 combines with J gene TRBJ2-1; D perhaps matches TRBD2 (6 bases). V lost 5 bases and J 2 bases, leaving 22 bases between the germline ends. The CDR3 is 18 amino acids. Germline V CDR1 and CDR2: LNHNV, YYDKDF (reference sequence).

The chain has TRBV21-1 and TRBJ1-5; the table's TRBD1 call for D was not verified on the DNA. TRBV21-1 is a pseudogene. This CDR3 is 22 amino acids long. CDR3 sequence: CASSERNTSKALTVDSNQPQHF. CDR3 sequence (DNA): TGTGCCAGCAGCGAACGCAACACGAGCAAAGCCCTGACAGTAGATAGCAATCAGCCCCAGCATTTT.

This clone was seen once. The V gene is TRBV11-2, the J gene TRBJ1-2, with 7 positions matching TRBD1. J lost 5 bases, V lost 5 bases, and 14 bases had no gene match. The V gene's germline CDR1 is SGHAT and CDR2 FQNNGV. The CDR3 runs to 16 residues. The CDR3, as DNA: TGTGCCAGCAGCAACGACAGGGCCCCTAAGATATATGGCTACACCTTC. Encoded protein: CASSNDRAPKIYGYTF.

This clone showed up just once. The V gene is TRBV7-8, the J gene TRBJ2-5, with 8 bases that match TRBD1. This CDR3 spans 15 amino acids. The germline CDR1 and CDR2 sequences are SGHVS and FQNEAQ. V gave up 2 bases and J gave up 3 bases; unmatched junction bases: 5. Here the CDR3 DNA reads TGTGCCAGCAGCTTATCAGGGGGCGGAAAAGAGACCCAGTACTTC. It translates to CASSLSGGGKETQYF.

This sequence joins TRBV27 and TRBJ1-1, with D possibly TRBD1 on 5 matching bases. There are 13 residues in the CDR3. V lost 7 bases to trimming and J lost 0 bases, with 9 bases between them. CDR1 is MNHEY and CDR2 is SMNVEV in the germline V gene (reference sequence). The CDR3 reads CASMAGLNTEAFF. Here the CDR3 DNA reads TGTGCCAGCATGGCAGGGCTGAACACTGAAGCTTTCTTT.

The chain uses TRBV18 and TRBJ2-6, with 8 positions matching TRBD1. Trimming cost V 6 bases and J 1 base; bases outside gene matches: 2. CDR1 is KGHSH and CDR2 is LQKENI in the germline V gene. This CDR3 spans 15 amino acids. CDR3 amino acids: CASSHRGSGANVLTF. CDR3 DNA sequence: TGTGCCAGCTCCCACAGGGGGTCTGGGGCCAACGTCCTGACTTTC.

The chain recombines TRBV29-1 with TRBJ2-7, with TRBD2 as a possible D gene (5 bases). Between the trimmed V and J ends, which lost 5 bases and 6 bases, there was a span of 14 bases. Per the germline V gene, CDR1 is SQVTM and CDR2 is ANQGSEA. The CDR3 loop spans 12 amino acids. CDR3 sequence: CSVYIGRSEQYF. Written as DNA, the CDR3 is TGCAGCGTTTATATAGGGAGATCCGAGCAGTACTTC.

The CDR3 nucleotides read TGTGCCAGCAAAATGTTGACGGGAAGCTCCTACGAGCAGTACTTC. This gives the protein CASKMLTGSSYEQYF. The chain couples TRBV2 to TRBJ2-7, with D perhaps matching TRBD2 (5 bases). V lost 7 bases, J lost 0 bases, and 16 bases lay in between. Per germline, CDR1 SNHLY and CDR2 FYNNEI. The CDR3 is 15 residues long.

This chain uses TRBV28 with TRBJ1-1; no firm D call. CDR3 length equals 13 residues. Germline values: CDR1 MDHEN, CDR2 SYDVKM. V was trimmed by 5 bases and J by 0 bases, leaving 7 bases between them. The CDR3 loop is CASSPDMNTEAFF. In nucleotides, the CDR3 is TGTGCCAGCAGTCCAGACATGAACACTGAAGCTTTCTTT.

The rearrangement joins TRBV7-8 to TRBJ2-3, with 9 nucleotides matching TRBD2. Germline trimming cut 5 bases from V and 6 bases from J; bases unmatched to any gene: 12. This CDR3 has 16 amino acids. Germline V gene lookup returns CDR1 SGHVS and CDR2 FQNEAQ. This CDR3 reads CASSQLSGRPRDTQYF. The CDR3 DNA reads as TGTGCCAGCAGCCAATTGAGCGGGAGGCCTCGGGATACGCAGTATTTT.

This chain joins TRBV15 and TRBJ2-6, with D possibly matching TRBD1 (6 bases). Germline-derived CDR1 and CDR2 are LNHNV and YYDKDF (reference sequence). This CDR3 is 19 amino acids long. Deletions cut 0 bases from V and 0 bases from J, with 15 bases between. CDR3 amino acids: CATSRDRDRSGSGANVLTF. The CDR3 region has the DNA TGTGCCACCAGCAGAGATCGAGACAGGTCGGGCTCTGGGGCCAACGTCCTGACTTTC.

This CDR3 reads CASSVAALTSGRSYEQYF. The CDR3 DNA follows: TGTGCCAGCAGCGTAGCCGCCTTGACCAGCGGGAGATCGTACGAGCAGTACTTC. The chain couples TRBV9 to TRBJ2-7; 8 positions match TRBD2. CDR3 length equals 18 residues. V was clipped by 0 bases and J by 4 bases; unmatched bases: 15. Germline V gene data show CDR1 as SGDLS and CDR2 as YYNGEE.